This T cell receptor (beta chain) is drawn from a study of T cell responses to AZD1222 COVID-19 vaccine. As concerns this clone: No antigen is known for it.

Findings and limits, study-wide: Rises in breadth and depth of Spike-specific TCRs came after two AZD1222 doses. Regions left unmutated in variants are reportedly the target of nearly half of spike-specific TCRs. Seropositive at baseline were only a handful of AZD1222 recipients.

This table comes from immunoSEQ multiplex PCR, and its TCRdb copy is limited to in-frame clones, with some not included. The repertoire has about 170,000 clones, around nine tenths of them found once; the top ten carry over 1%. Sample: peripheral blood, taken 28 days after the second AZD1222 dose. The sequence was collected from an adult who received the AZD1222 COVID-19 vaccine.

For the CDR3, the DNA is TGTGCCAGCAGTTTGGGGCCGAATCAGCCCCAGCATTTT. Its protein is CASSLGPNQPQHF. This sequence joins TRBV27 and TRBJ1-5; D is perhaps TRBD1 (5 bases). V was trimmed by 3 bases and J by 4 bases, leaving 7 bases between them. Germline CDR1 MNHEY, CDR2 SMNVEV (reference sequence). The CDR3 totals 13 residues.